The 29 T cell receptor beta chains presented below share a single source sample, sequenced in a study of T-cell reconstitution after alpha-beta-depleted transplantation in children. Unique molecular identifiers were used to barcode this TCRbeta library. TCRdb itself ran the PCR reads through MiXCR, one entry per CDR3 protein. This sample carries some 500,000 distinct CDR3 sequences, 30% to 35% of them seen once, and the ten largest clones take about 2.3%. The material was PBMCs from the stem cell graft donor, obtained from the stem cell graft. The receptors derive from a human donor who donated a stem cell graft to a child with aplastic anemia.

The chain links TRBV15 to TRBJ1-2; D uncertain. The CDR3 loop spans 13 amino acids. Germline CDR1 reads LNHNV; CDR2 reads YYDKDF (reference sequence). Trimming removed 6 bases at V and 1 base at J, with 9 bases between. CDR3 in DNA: TGTGCCACCAGTACAGATATTAACTATGGCTACACCTTC. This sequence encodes CATSTDINYGYTF.

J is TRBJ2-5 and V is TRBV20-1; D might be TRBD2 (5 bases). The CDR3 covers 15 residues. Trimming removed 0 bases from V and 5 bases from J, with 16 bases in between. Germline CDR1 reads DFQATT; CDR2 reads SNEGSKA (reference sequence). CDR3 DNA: TGCAGTGCTAGAGATTCTCGACTACCCAAGGAGACCCAGTACTTC. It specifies CSARDSRLPKETQYF.

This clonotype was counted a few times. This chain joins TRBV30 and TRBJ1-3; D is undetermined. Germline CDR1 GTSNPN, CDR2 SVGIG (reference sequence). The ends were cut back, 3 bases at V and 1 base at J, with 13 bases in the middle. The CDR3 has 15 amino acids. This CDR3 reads CAWSPLGFSGNTIYF. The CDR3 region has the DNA TGTGCCTGGAGCCCCTTGGGGTTTTCTGGAAACACCATATATTTT.

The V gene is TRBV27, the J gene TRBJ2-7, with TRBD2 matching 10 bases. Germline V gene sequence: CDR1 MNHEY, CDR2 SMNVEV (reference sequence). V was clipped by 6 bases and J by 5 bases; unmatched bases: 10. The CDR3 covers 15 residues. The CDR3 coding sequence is TGTGCCAGCAGGAGATTAGCGGGAGGTAGGAACGAGCAGTACGTC. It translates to CASRRLAGGRNEQYV.

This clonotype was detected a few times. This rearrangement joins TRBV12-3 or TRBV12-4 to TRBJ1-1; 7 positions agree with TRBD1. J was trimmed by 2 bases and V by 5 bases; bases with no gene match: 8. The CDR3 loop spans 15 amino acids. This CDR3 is CASSPAGQINTEAFF. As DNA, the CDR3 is TGTGCCAGCAGTCCAGCGGGACAGATAAACACTGAAGCTTTCTTT.

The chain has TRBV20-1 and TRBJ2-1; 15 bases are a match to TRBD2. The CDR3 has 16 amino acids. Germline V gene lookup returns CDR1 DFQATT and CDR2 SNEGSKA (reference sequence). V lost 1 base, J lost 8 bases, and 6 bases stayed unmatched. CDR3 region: CSARGGLAGGFDEQFF. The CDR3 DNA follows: TGCAGTGCTAGAGGGGGACTAGCGGGAGGTTTCGATGAGCAGTTCTTC.

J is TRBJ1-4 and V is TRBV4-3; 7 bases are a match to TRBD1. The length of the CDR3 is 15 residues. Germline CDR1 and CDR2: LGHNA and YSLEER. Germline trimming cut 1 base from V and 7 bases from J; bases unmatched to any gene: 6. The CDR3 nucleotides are TGCGCCAGCAGCCAAGGCCCGACAGGGTCTGAAAAACTGTTTTTT. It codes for CASSQGPTGSEKLFF.

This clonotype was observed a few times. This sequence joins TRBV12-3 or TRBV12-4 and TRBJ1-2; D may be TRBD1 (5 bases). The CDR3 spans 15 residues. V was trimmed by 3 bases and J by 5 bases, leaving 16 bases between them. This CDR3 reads CASSFNGGRSYGYTF. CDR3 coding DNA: TGTGCCAGCAGTTTTAACGGGGGTCGATCTTATGGCTACACCTTC.

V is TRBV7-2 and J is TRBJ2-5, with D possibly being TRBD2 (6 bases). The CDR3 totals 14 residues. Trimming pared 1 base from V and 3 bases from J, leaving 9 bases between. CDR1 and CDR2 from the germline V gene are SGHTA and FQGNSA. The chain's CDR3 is CASSLVGGKETQYF. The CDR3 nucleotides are TGTGCCAGCAGCTTAGTAGGAGGGAAAGAGACCCAGTACTTC.

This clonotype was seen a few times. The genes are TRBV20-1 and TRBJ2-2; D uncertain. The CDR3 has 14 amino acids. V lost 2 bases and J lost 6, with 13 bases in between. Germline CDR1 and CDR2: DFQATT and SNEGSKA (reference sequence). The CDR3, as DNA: TGCAGTGCTAGACCCTCTGGTTTTCCCGGGGAGCTGTTTTTT. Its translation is CSARPSGFPGELFF.

The CDR3 spells CASSQVARNSGANVLTF. The CDR3 DNA sequence: TGCGCCAGCAGCCAAGTGGCAAGGAACTCTGGGGCCAACGTCCTGACTTTC. This chain connects TRBV4-1 to TRBJ2-6; D unresolved. CDR1 MGHRA and CDR2 YSYEKL come from the germline V gene. The CDR3 consists of 17 residues. V was trimmed by 1 base and J by 0 bases, leaving 10 bases between them.

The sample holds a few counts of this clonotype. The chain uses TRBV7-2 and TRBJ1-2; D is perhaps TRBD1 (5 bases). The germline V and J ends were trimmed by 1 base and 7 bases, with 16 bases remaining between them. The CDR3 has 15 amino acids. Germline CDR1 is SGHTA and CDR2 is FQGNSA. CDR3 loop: CASSLVWGEVGGYTF. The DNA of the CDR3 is TGTGCCAGCAGCTTAGTTTGGGGGGAAGTAGGTGGCTACACCTTC. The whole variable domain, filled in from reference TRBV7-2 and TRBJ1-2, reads GAGVSQSPSNKVTEKGKDVELRCDPISGHTALYWYRQSLGQGLEFLIYFQGNSAPDKSGLPSDRFSAERTGGSVSTLTIQRTQQEDSAVYLCASSLVWGEVGGYTFGSGTRLTVV.

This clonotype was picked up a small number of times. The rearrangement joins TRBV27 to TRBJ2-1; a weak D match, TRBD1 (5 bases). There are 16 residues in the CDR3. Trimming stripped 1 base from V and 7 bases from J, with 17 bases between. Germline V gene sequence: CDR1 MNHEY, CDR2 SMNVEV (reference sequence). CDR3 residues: CASSLLVPQGRNEQFF. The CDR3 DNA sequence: TGTGCCAGCAGTTTATTAGTGCCCCAGGGCCGGAATGAGCAGTTCTTC.

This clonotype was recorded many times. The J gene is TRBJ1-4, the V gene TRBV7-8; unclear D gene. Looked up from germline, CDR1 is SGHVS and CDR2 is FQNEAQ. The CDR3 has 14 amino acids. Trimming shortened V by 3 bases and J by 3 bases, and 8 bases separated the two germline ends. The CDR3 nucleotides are TGTGCCAGCAGCTTGGGAATGGCTAATGAAAAACTGTTTTTT. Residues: CASSLGMANEKLFF.

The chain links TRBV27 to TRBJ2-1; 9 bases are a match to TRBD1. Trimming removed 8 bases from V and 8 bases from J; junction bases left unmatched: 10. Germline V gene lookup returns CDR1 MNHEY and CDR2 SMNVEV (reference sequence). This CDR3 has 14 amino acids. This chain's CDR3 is CASGSGQGGYEQFF. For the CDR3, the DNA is TGTGCCAGCGGCTCGGGACAGGGCGGCTATGAGCAGTTCTTC.

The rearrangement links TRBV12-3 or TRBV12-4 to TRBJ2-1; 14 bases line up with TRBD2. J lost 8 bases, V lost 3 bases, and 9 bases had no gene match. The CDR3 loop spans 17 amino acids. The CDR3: CASSFRRGTSGSDEQFF. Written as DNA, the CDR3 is TGTGCCAGCAGTTTTCGTCGGGGGACTAGCGGGAGTGATGAGCAGTTCTTC.

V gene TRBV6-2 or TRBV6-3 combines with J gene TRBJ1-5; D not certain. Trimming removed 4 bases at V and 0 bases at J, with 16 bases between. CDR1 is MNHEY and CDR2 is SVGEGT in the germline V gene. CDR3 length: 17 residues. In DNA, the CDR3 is TGTGCCAGCAGTTTTGGCCCACGGGGTTATAGCAATCAGCCCCAGCATTTT. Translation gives CASSFGPRGYSNQPQHF.

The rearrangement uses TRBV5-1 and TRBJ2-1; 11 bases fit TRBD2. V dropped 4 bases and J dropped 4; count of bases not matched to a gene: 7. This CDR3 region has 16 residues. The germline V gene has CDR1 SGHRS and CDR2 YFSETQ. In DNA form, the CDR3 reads TGCGCCAGCAGCGCGCTAGCGGGAGGTCTATACAATGAGCAGTTCTTC. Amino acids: CASSALAGGLYNEQFF.

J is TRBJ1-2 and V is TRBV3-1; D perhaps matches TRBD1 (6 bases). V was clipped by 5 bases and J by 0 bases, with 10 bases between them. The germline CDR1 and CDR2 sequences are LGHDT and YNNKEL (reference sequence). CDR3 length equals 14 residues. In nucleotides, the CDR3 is TGTGCCAGCAGCGAGGGGGGGTCTAACTATGGCTACACCTTC. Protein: CASSEGGSNYGYTF.

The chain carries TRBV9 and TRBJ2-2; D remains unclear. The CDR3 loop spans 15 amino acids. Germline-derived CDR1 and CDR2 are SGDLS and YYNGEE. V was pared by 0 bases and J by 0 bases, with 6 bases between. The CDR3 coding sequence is TGTGCCAGCAGCGTAGCGCCAGCGAACACCGGGGAGCTGTTTTTT. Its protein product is CASSVAPANTGELFF.

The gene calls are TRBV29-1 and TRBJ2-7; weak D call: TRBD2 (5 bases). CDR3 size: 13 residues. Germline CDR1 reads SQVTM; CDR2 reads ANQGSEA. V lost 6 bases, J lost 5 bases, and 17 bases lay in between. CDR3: CSVRFSGLHEQYV. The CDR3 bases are TGCAGCGTCCGCTTTTCGGGGTTGCACGAGCAGTACGTC.

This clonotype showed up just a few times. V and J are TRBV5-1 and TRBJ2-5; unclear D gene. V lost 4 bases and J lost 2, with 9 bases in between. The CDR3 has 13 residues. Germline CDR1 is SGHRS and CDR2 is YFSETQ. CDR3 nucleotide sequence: TGCGCCAGCAGCCCCACAAATCAAGAGACCCAGTACTTC. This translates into CASSPTNQETQYF. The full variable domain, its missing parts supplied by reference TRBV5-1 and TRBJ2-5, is KAGVTQTPRYLIKTRGQQVTLSCSPISGHRSVSWYQQTPGQGLQFLFEYFSETQRNKGNFPGRFSGRQFSNSRSEMNVSTLELGDSALYLCASSPTNQETQYFGPGTRLLVL.

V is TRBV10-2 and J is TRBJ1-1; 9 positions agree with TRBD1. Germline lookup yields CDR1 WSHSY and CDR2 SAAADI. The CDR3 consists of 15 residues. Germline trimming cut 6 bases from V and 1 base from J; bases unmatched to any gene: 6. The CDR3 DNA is TGCGCCAGCAGGGGACAGGGCGCTGCGAACACTGAAGCTTTCTTT. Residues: CASRGQGAANTEAFF.

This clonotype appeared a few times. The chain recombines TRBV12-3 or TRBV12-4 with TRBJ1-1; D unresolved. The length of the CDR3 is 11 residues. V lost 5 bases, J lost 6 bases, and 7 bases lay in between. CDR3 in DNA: TGTGCCAGCAGTCGGTTCCCTGAAGCTTTCTTT. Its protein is CASSRFPEAFF.

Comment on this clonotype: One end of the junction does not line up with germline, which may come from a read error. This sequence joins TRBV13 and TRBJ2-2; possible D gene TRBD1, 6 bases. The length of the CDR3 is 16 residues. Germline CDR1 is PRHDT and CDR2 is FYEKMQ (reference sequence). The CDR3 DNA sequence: TGTGCCAGCAGCTCTGACAGGACCGCGAACACCAGGGAGCTGTTTTTT. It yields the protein CASSSDRTANTRELFF.

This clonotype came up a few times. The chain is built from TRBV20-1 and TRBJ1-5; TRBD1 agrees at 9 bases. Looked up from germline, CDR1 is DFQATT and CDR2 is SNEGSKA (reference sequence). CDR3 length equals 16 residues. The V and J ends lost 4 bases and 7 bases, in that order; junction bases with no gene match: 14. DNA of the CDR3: TGCAGTGCTATATCGGGACAGGGTGTTAAGCGGCAGCCCCAGCATTTT. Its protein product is CSAISGQGVKRQPQHF.

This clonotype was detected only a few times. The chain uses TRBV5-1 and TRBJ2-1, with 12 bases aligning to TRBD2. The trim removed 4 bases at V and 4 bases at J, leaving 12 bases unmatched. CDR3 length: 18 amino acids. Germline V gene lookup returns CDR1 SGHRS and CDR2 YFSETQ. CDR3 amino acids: CASSPGGLAGGPYNEQFF. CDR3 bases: TGCGCCAGCAGCCCTGGTGGGCTAGCGGGAGGGCCTTACAATGAGCAGTTCTTC. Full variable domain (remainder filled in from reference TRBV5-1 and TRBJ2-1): KAGVTQTPRYLIKTRGQQVTLSCSPISGHRSVSWYQQTPGQGLQFLFEYFSETQRNKGNFPGRFSGRQFSNSRSEMNVSTLELGDSALYLCASSPGGLAGGPYNEQFFGPGTRLTVL.

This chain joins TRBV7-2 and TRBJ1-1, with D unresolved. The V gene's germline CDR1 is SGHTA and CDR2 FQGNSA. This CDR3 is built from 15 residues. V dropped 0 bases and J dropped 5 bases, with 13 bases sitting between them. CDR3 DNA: TGTGCCAGCAGCTTAGCAGGGATTACGGGTACTGAAGCTTTCTTT. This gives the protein CASSLAGITGTEAFF.

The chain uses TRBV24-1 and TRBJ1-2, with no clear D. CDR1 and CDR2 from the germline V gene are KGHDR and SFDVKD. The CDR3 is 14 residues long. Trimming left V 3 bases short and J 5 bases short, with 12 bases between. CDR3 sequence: CATSDPTTAYGYTF. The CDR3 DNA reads TGTGCCACCAGTGATCCGACTACCGCATATGGCTACACCTTC.